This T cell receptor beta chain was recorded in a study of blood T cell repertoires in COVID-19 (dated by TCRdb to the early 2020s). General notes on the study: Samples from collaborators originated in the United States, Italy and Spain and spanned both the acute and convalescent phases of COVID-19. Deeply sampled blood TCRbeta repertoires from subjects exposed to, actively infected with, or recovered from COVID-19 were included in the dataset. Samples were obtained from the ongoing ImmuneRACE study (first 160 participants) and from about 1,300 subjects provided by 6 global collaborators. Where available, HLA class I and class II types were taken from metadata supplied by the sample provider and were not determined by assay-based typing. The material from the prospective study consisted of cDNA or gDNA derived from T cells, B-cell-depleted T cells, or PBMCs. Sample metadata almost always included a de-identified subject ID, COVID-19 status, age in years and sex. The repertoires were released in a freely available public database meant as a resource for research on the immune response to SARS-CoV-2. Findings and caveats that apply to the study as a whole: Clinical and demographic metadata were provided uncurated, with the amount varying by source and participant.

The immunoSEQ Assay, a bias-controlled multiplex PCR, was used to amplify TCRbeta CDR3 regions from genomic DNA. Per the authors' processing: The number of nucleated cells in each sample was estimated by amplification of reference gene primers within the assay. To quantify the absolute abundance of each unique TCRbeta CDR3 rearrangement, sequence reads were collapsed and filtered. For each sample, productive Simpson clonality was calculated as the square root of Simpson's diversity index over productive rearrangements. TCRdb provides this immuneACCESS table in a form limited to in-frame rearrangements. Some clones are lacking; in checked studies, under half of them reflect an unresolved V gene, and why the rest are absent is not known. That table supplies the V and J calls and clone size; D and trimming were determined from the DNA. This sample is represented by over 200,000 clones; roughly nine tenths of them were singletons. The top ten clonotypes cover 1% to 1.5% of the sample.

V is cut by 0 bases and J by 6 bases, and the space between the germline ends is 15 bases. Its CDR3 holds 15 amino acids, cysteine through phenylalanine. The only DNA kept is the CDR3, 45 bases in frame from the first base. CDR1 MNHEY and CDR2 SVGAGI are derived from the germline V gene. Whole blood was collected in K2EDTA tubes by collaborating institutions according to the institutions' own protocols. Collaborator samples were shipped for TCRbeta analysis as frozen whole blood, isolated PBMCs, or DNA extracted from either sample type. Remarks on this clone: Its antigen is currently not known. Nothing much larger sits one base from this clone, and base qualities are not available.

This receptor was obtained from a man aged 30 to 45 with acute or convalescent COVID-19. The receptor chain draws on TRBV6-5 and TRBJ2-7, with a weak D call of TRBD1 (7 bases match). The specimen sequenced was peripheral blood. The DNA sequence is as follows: TGTGCCAGCAGTTACTCAAGCAGGGGGGCCTCCGAGCAGTACTTC. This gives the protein CASSYSSRGASEQYF.